Following are 13 T cell receptor beta chains from one sample sequenced in a study of CD8 T cells in ankylosing spondylitis. Study observations and caveats: Blood from ankylosing spondylitis patients appeared to carry a characteristic roughly eight-variant TCR beta motif.

Their target antigens are unknown. TCRdb used MiXCR to reprocess the 5' RACE reads, holding one entry per CDR3 protein. Of about 500,000 distinct CDR3 sequences listed, over 9.5% are singletons. Sequencing input: blood, either unsorted or a sorted T cell fraction (not recorded which). The receptors stem from a male donor with ankylosing spondylitis.

The table lists this clonotype with many counts. This chain connects TRBV3-1 to TRBJ1-2; D ambiguous. Trimming cost V 1 base and J 3 bases, with 3 bases left between them. From germline, CDR1 is LGHDT and CDR2 YNNKEL (reference sequence). This CDR3 is built from 12 residues. This chain's CDR3 is CASSQGDYGYTF. As DNA, the CDR3 is TGTGCCAGCAGCCAAGGCGACTATGGCTACACCTTC.

This clonotype came up a few times. J is TRBJ1-3 and V is TRBV30; tentatively, D is TRBD1 (5 bases). CDR3 length equals 11 residues. V dropped 0 bases and J dropped 8 bases, with 5 bases sitting between them. Per germline, CDR1 GTSNPN and CDR2 SVGIG (reference sequence). The CDR3 sequence is CAWSVRDTIYF. The CDR3 DNA sequence: TGTGCCTGGAGTGTCAGGGACACCATATATTTT.

This clonotype was found a few times. This sequence joins TRBV2 and TRBJ2-7; D remains unclear. This CDR3 contains 11 residues. Trimming pared 3 bases from V and 8 bases from J, leaving 8 bases between. In germline, CDR1 is SNHLY, CDR2 FYNNEI. The DNA of the CDR3 is TGTGCCAGCAGTGAGCTATACAAGCAGTACTTC. It codes for CASSELYKQYF.

The V call is TRBV3-1, the J call TRBJ1-6; no firm D call. Per germline, CDR1 LGHDT and CDR2 YNNKEL (reference sequence). Trimming took 1 base from V and 8 from J, leaving 9 bases between them. CDR3 length: 14 amino acids. The CDR3 region has the DNA TGTGCCAGCAGCCAAGCGGTCGCGGATTCACCCCTCCACTTT. Its protein product is CASSQAVADSPLHF.

The chain uses TRBV5-1 and TRBJ1-3, with 11 bases that match TRBD1. Trimming took 4 bases from V and 2 from J; bases not matched to a gene: 5. Germline CDR1 and CDR2: SGHRS and YFSETQ. This CDR3 is built from 16 residues. The CDR3 spells CASSGVGQGAGNTIYF. For the CDR3, the DNA is TGCGCCAGCAGCGGCGTGGGACAGGGGGCTGGAAACACCATATATTTT. Combining the CDR3 with reference TRBV5-1 and TRBJ1-3 gives the whole variable domain KAGVTQTPRYLIKTRGQQVTLSCSPISGHRSVSWYQQTPGQGLQFLFEYFSETQRNKGNFPGRFSGRQFSNSRSEMNVSTLELGDSALYLCASSGVGQGAGNTIYFGEGSWLTVV.

The chain employs TRBV20-1 and TRBJ2-1; a weak D match, TRBD1 (6 bases). Germline values: CDR1 DFQATT, CDR2 SNEGSKA (reference sequence). The CDR3 is 15 amino acids. Trimming shortened V by 3 bases and J by 2 bases, and 14 bases separated the two germline ends. DNA for the CDR3: TGCAGTGCTAGCCGGACAGATCGGGCCTACAATGAGCAGTTCTTC. Translated, it gives CSASRTDRAYNEQFF.

The chain employs TRBV24-1 and TRBJ2-2; D not certain. The CDR3 spans 14 residues. Looked up from germline, CDR1 is KGHDR and CDR2 is SFDVKD. Trimming took off 4 bases at V and 6 bases at J, with 11 bases between the two ends. The chain's CDR3 is CATSDQWTPGELFF. The CDR3 DNA sequence: TGTGCCACCAGTGACCAATGGACCCCCGGGGAGCTGTTTTTT.

The sample holds a few counts of this clonotype. The rearrangement links TRBV20-1 to TRBJ2-1; D remains unclear. Trimming removed 0 bases at V and 7 bases at J, with 13 bases between. The CDR3 length is 14 residues. CDR1 is DFQATT and CDR2 is SNEGSKA in the germline V gene (reference sequence). This CDR3 reads CSAREGSVGNEQFF. The CDR3 region has the DNA TGCAGTGCTAGAGAGGGGTCGGTAGGGAATGAGCAGTTCTTC.

The table lists this clonotype with a few counts. This sequence joins TRBV7-8 and TRBJ2-3; D is perhaps TRBD2 (6 bases). Germline V gives CDR1 SGHVS, CDR2 FQNEAQ. Trimming took 10 bases from V and 2 from J, leaving 19 bases between them. The CDR3 is made up of 15 amino acids. DNA for the CDR3: TGTGCCATCCAATCTCCGGGACTCCTCACAGATACGCAGTATTTT. Protein: CAIQSPGLLTDTQYF.

Ten or more counts support this clonotype. V usage is TRBV3-1 and J usage is TRBJ2-1; D ambiguous. V was trimmed by 4 bases and J by 4 bases, leaving 14 bases between them. This CDR3 spans 15 amino acids. Per the germline V gene, CDR1 is LGHDT and CDR2 is YNNKEL (reference sequence). The DNA for the CDR3 is TGTGCCAGCAGCCCCCGCTCCCCTACTTACAATGAGCAGTTCTTC. This encodes CASSPRSPTYNEQFF.

The chain recombines TRBV6-1 with TRBJ1-5; no definite D call. CDR1 is MNHNS, CDR2 SASEGT, per germline. The CDR3 extends over 14 amino acids. V was shortened by 1 base and J by 6 bases, with 10 bases between the two germline ends. This CDR3 reads CASSEVNWGQPQHF. In DNA, the CDR3 is TGTGCCAGCAGTGAAGTTAACTGGGGTCAGCCCCAGCATTTT.

This clonotype was recorded a few times. The chain links TRBV13 to TRBJ2-7; D call uncertain. Per the germline V gene, CDR1 is PRHDT and CDR2 is FYEKMQ (reference sequence). V was clipped by 0 bases and J by 2 bases, with 11 bases between them. This CDR3 is 15 amino acids long. Here the CDR3 DNA reads TGTGCCAGCAGCTTAGGCCGGCTCCTCACCTACGAGCAGTACTTC. Translation gives CASSLGRLLTYEQYF.

V is TRBV6-2 or TRBV6-3 and J is TRBJ2-2; D unresolved. CDR1 is MNHEY, CDR2 SVGEGT, per germline. The CDR3 covers 14 residues. Trimming pared 7 bases from V and 5 bases from J, leaving 14 bases between. The CDR3 region is CASTLDEETGELFF. The CDR3 DNA reads as TGTGCCAGCACCCTGGACGAGGAAACCGGGGAGCTGTTTTTT.